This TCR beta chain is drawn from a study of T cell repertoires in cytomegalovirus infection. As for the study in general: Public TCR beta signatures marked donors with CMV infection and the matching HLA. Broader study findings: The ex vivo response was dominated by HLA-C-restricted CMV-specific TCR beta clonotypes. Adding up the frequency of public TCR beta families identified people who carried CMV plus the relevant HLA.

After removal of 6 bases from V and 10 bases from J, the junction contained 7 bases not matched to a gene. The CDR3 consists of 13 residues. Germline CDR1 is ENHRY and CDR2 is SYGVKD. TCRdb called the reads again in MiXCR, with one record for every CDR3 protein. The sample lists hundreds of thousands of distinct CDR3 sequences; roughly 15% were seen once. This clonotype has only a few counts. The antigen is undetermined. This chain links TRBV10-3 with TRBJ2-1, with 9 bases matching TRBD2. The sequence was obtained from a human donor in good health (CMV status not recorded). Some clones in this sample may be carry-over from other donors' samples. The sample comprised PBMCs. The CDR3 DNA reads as TGTGCCATCAGGGCTAGCGGGGCGTCAGAGCAGTTCTTC. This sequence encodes CAIRASGASEQFF.